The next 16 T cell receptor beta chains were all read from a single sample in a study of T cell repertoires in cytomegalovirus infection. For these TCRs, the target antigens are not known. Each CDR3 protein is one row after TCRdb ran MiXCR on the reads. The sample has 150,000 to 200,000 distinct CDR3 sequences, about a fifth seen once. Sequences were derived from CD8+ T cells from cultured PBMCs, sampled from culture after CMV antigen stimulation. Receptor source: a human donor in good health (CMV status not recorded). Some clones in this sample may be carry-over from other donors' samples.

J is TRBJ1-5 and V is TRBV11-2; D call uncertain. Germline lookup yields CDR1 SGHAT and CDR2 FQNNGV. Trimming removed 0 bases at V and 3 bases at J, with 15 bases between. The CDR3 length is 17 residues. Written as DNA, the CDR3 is TGTGCCAGCAGCTTAGATCCCGGACTCAATTCCAATCAGCCCCAGCATTTT. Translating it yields CASSLDPGLNSNQPQHF.

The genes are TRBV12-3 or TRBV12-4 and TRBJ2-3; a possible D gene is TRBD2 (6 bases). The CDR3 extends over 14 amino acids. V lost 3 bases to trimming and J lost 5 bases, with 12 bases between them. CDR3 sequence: CASSFPTSRDTQYF. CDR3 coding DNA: TGTGCCAGCAGTTTCCCGACTAGTCGAGATACGCAGTATTTT.

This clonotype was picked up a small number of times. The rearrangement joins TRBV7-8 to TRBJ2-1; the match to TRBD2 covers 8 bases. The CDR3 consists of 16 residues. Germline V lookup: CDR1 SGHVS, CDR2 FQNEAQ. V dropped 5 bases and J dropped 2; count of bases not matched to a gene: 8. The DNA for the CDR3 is TGTGCCAGCAGCGGGGTGGTAGCGGGGACCTACAATGAGCAGTTCTTC. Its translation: CASSGVVAGTYNEQFF.

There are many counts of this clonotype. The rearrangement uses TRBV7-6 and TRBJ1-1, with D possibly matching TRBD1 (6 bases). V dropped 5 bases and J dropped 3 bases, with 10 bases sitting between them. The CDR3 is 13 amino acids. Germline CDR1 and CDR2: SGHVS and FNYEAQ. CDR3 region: CASSPTGYTEAFF. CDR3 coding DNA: TGTGCCAGCAGCCCCACAGGGTACACTGAAGCTTTCTTT.

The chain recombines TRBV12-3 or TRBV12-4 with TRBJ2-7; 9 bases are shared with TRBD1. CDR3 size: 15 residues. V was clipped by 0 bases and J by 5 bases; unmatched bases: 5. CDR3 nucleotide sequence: TGTGCCAGCAGTTTAGCGGGGACAGGGAGGAACGAGCAGTACTTC. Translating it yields CASSLAGTGRNEQYF.

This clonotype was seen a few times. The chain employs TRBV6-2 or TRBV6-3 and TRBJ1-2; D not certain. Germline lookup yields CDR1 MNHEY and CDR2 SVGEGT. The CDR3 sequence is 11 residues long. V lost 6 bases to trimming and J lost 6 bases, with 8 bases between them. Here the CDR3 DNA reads TGTGCCAGCAGGGCGATGGATGGCTACACCTTC. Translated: CASRAMDGYTF.

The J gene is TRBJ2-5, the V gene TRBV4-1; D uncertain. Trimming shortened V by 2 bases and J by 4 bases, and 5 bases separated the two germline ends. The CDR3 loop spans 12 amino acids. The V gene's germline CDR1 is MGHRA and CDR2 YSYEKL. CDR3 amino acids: CASSQKGETQYF. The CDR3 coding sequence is TGCGCCAGCAGCCAAAAGGGAGAGACCCAGTACTTC.

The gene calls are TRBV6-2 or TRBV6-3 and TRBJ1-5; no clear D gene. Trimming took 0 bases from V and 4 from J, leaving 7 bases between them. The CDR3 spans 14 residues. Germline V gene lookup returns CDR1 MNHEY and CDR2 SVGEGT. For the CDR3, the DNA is TGTGCCAGCAGTTACTCGGCTGTTAATCAGCCCCAGCATTTT. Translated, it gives CASSYSAVNQPQHF.

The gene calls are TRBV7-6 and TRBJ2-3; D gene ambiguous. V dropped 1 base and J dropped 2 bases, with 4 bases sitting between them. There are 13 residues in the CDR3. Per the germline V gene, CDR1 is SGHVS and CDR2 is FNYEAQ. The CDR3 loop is CASSLGYTDTQYF. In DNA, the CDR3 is TGTGCCAGCAGCTTAGGGTACACAGATACGCAGTATTTT.

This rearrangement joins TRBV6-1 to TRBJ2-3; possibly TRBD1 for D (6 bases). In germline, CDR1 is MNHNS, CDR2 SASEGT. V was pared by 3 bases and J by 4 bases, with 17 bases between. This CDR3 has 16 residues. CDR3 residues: CASSDRTETPPDTQYF. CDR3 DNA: TGTGCCAGCAGTGATCGGACAGAAACCCCGCCAGATACGCAGTATTTT.

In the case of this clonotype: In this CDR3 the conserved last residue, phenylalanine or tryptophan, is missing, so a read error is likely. The CDR3: CAISSTSGGNYEQYL. In nucleotides, the CDR3 is TGTGCCATCAGCAGTACTAGCGGGGGGAACTACGAGCAGTACCTT. The V and J genes are TRBV10-3 and TRBJ2-7; TRBD2 matches 12 bases. CDR3 length equals 15 residues. The ends lost 6 bases at V and 3 bases at J; junction bases unmatched: 6. The V gene's germline CDR1 is ENHRY and CDR2 SYGVKD.

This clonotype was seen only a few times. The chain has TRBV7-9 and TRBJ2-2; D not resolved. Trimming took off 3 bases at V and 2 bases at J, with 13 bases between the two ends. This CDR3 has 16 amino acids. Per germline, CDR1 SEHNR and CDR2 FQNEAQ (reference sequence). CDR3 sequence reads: CASSFLSELNTGELFF. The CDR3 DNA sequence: TGTGCCAGCAGCTTCCTGAGTGAACTAAACACCGGGGAGCTGTTTTTT. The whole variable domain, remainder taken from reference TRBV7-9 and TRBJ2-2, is DTGVSQNPRHKITKRGQNVTFRCDPISEHNRLYWYRQTLGQGPEFLTYFQNEAQLEKSRLLSDRFSAERPKGSFSTLEIQRTEQGDSAMYLCASSFLSELNTGELFFGEGSRLTVL.

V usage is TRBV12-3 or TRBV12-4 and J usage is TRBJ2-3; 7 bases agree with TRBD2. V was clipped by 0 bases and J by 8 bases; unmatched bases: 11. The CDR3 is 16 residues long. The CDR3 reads CASSLALVGTGGTQYF. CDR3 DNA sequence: TGTGCCAGCAGTTTAGCGCTAGTGGGGACGGGGGGTACGCAGTATTTT.

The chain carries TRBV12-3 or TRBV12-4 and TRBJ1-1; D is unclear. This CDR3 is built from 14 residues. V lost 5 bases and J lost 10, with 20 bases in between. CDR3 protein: CASSGTGSAHSAFF. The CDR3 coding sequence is TGTGCCAGCAGTGGCACCGGGTCAGCACACTCAGCTTTCTTT.

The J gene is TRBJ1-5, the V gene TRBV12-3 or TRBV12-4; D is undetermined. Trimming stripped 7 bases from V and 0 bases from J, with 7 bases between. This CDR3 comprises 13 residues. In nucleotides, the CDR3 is TGTGCCAGCACTTCTAATAGCAATCAGCCCCAGCATTTT. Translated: CASTSNSNQPQHF.

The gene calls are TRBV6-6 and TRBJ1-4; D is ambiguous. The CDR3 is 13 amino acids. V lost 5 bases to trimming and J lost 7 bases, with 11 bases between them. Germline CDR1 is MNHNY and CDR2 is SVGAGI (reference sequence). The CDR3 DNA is TGTGCCAGCAGTGAGTCACCGTCTGAAAAACTGTTTTTT. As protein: CASSESPSEKLFF.